This entry lists 18 T cell receptor beta chains sequenced from one sample in a study of vaccination and CD4 T cells after COVID-19. These receptors lack a known antigen. Sequenced with the Oncomine TCR Beta short-read assay was DNA taken from cultured CD4+ T cells. One entry per CDR3 protein, called by TCRdb with MiXCR from the PCR reads. The sample has 10,000 to 15,000 distinct CDR3 sequences, about 40% seen once; the top ten hold less than 25%. The treatment is: roughly 11-day PBMC culture with coronavirus spike peptide pools or control peptides (ViraFEST assay). The sample consisted of CD4+ T cells from blood, cultured in vitro, taken before SARS-CoV-2 vaccination. Receptors originate from a human donor who had recovered from COVID-19.

The chain has TRBV19 and TRBJ2-3; the D gene is possibly TRBD1 (6 bases). This CDR3 has 14 amino acids. With 4 bases removed from V and 5 bases from J, the gap between germline ends came to 13 bases. Germline CDR1 and CDR2: LNHDA and SQIVND (reference sequence). The CDR3 protein is CASSNGQLKDTQYF. CDR3 nucleotide sequence: TGTGCCAGTAGTAATGGACAGTTGAAAGATACGCAGTATTTT.

Only a few counts were recorded for this clonotype. The rearrangement joins TRBV28 to TRBJ1-5, with D maybe TRBD1 (6 bases). Germline CDR1 reads MDHEN; CDR2 reads SYDVKM. The length of the CDR3 is 13 residues. V was shortened by 8 bases and J by 3 bases, with 11 bases between the two germline ends. CDR3 nucleotides: TGTGCCAGCCACAGGGAACCCAATCAGCCCCAGCATTTT. Translated, it gives CASHREPNQPQHF.

This clonotype was found a few times. The chain joins TRBV20-1 to TRBJ2-7; 9 bases line up with TRBD2. The germline V gene encodes CDR1 DFQATT and CDR2 SNEGSKA (reference sequence). The ends lost 5 bases at V and 4 bases at J; junction bases unmatched: 12. The CDR3 runs to 15 residues. For the CDR3, the DNA is TGCAGTGCTGAGGACGGGGCTAGCGGGAATTACGAGCAGTACTTC. Translating gives CSAEDGASGNYEQYF.

A few counts support this clonotype. V and J are TRBV6-2 or TRBV6-3 and TRBJ1-5; 7 bases line up with TRBD1. The CDR3 runs to 18 residues. Trimming removed 4 bases from V and 4 bases from J; junction bases left unmatched: 16. Germline-derived CDR1 and CDR2 are MNHEY and SVGEGT. In DNA form, the CDR3 reads TGTGCCAGCAGTTGGAGGCAGGGGGAAGGCCTAGCAAATCAGCCCCAGCATTTT. Amino acid sequence: CASSWRQGEGLANQPQHF.

The chain joins TRBV10-3 to TRBJ1-2, with TRBD1 matching 11 bases. V dropped 1 base and J dropped 6; count of bases not matched to a gene: 4. The CDR3 runs 15 residues. CDR1 and CDR2 (germline): ENHRY, SYGVKD. The CDR3 loop reads CAISELGQGENGYTF. For the CDR3, the DNA is TGTGCCATCAGTGAGTTGGGACAGGGGGAGAATGGCTACACCTTC.

The chain is built from TRBV27 and TRBJ1-2, with unresolved D. The CDR3 runs to 16 residues. Deletions cut 0 bases from V and 4 bases from J, with 15 bases between. The germline CDR1 and CDR2 sequences are MNHEY and SMNVEV (reference sequence). This CDR3 reads CASSLSGGLGSYGYTF. Written as DNA, the CDR3 is TGTGCCAGCAGTTTATCCGGTGGGCTAGGGAGCTATGGCTACACCTTC.

This clonotype was detected a few times. The chain joins TRBV23-1 to TRBJ1-6; D possibly corresponds to TRBD1 (5 bases). TRBV23-1 is flagged as an ORF with uncertain function. Trimming stripped 4 bases from V and 11 bases from J, with 21 bases between. This CDR3 has 16 amino acids. The DNA of the CDR3 is TGCGCCAGCAGTCCCCAGTCATGGGGGATAGGGGCACCCCTCCACTTT. It specifies CASSPQSWGIGAPLHF.

V gene TRBV20-1 combines with J gene TRBJ2-7; tentatively, D is TRBD2 (5 bases). V was shortened by 6 bases and J by 0 bases, with 12 bases between the two germline ends. This CDR3 has 13 amino acids. CDR1 is DFQATT and CDR2 is SNEGSKA in the germline V gene (reference sequence). The CDR3, as DNA: TGCAGTGCCCCAATGGGGAGCTCCTACGAGCAGTACTTC. This translates into CSAPMGSSYEQYF.

This chain joins TRBV4-1 and TRBJ2-7; perhaps TRBD2 as D (5 bases). The CDR3 contains 14 residues. The V end was cut by 0 bases, the J end by 1 base, with 7 bases between. Germline CDR1 and CDR2: MGHRA and YSYEKL. CDR3 residues: CASSQEPGSYEQYF. The CDR3 bases are TGCGCCAGCAGCCAAGAACCGGGGTCCTACGAGCAGTACTTC.

The V and J genes are TRBV7-9 and TRBJ2-1; unclear D gene. The CDR3 consists of 13 residues. V lost 2 bases, J lost 7 bases, and 9 bases lay in between. CDR1 is SEHNR and CDR2 is FQNEAQ in the germline V gene (reference sequence). CDR3 in DNA: TGTGCCAGCAGCTTATACCACGGGAATGAGCAGTTCTTC. Translation: CASSLYHGNEQFF.

This clonotype was seen just once. The gene calls are TRBV10-3 and TRBJ2-2; weak D call: TRBD1 (7 bases). Trimming took 11 bases from V and 4 from J, leaving 17 bases between them. This CDR3 has 14 residues. Germline CDR1 ENHRY, CDR2 SYGVKD. The CDR3: CASAGGQSTGELFF. In nucleotides, the CDR3 is TGTGCCTCTGCCGGGGGACAGTCCACCGGGGAGCTGTTTTTT.

The V gene is TRBV7-9, the J gene TRBJ2-3, with 11 bases that match TRBD2. This CDR3 region has 16 residues. Germline-derived CDR1 and CDR2 are SEHNR and FQNEAQ (reference sequence). The junction had 3 bases not matched to a gene; V was cut back by 2 bases and J by 2 bases. CDR3 nucleotide sequence: TGTGCCAGCAGCTTAATACTAGCGGGGGTCACAGATACGCAGTATTTT. Amino acid sequence: CASSLILAGVTDTQYF.

The rearrangement uses TRBV7-9 and TRBJ2-1, with 11 bases fitting TRBD1. The germline gives CDR1 SEHNR, CDR2 FQNEAQ (reference sequence). CDR3 length equals 14 residues. Unmatched junction bases numbered 6, after V lost 5 bases and J lost 9 bases. CDR3 loop: CASSPGTGGSEQFF. The CDR3 DNA reads as TGTGCCAGCAGCCCAGGGACAGGGGGGAGTGAGCAGTTCTTC.

This sequence joins TRBV7-2 and TRBJ2-5, with D perhaps TRBD2 (5 bases). In germline, CDR1 is SGHTA, CDR2 FQGNSA. Trimming took 2 bases from V and 9 from J, leaving 13 bases between them. CDR3 length: 13 amino acids. CDR3 bases: TGTGCCAGCAGCTTACCCGAAAGGGAGCCCCAGTACTTC. Translation gives CASSLPEREPQYF.

V is TRBV6-5 and J is TRBJ2-7; 9 bases agree with TRBD2. From germline, CDR1 is MNHEY and CDR2 SVGAGI. The J segment lost 7 bases and the V segment lost 2 bases, leaving 15 bases of the junction unmatched. The CDR3 runs to 17 residues. The chain's CDR3 is CASSYTFSGSGFREQYF. The CDR3 DNA reads as TGTGCCAGCAGTTACACCTTTAGCGGGAGCGGTTTTAGGGAGCAGTACTTC.

Only a few counts were recorded for this clonotype. The V and J genes are TRBV10-3 and TRBJ1-1; D is unresolved. V was pared by 4 bases and J by 1 base, with 13 bases between. The CDR3 spans 15 residues. CDR1 is ENHRY, CDR2 SYGVKD, per germline. Here the CDR3 reads CAISATERSNTEAFF. As DNA, the CDR3 is TGTGCCATCAGTGCAACCGAGCGTTCGAACACTGAAGCTTTCTTT.

The V call is TRBV28, the J call TRBJ2-7; 11 nucleotides agree with TRBD2. The V segment lost 4 bases and the J segment 6 bases; nucleotides outside the gene matches: 17. Germline V lookup: CDR1 MDHEN, CDR2 SYDVKM. The CDR3 has 18 residues. DNA of the CDR3: TGTGCCAGCAGTTCCTACTCCCTACTAGCGGGAGCGCACGGCGAGCAGTACTTC. Protein: CASSSYSLLAGAHGEQYF.

The table lists this clonotype with a count of one. This sequence joins TRBV6-1 and TRBJ2-2; 13 bases map to TRBD2. The ends lost 4 bases at V and 4 bases at J; junction bases unmatched: 3. The CDR3 runs to 16 residues. CDR1 is MNHNS, CDR2 SASEGT, per germline. The CDR3 DNA reads as TGTGCCAGCAGTGCACGACTAGCGGGGGGCACCGGGGAGCTGTTTTTT. The encoded protein is CASSARLAGGTGELFF.